Sequencing of this T cell receptor beta chain was carried out in a study of T cells after somatic rescue of genetic block. This clone was picked up a small number of times. The identical CDR3 is also encoded by other nucleotide sequences in the sample. TCRdb's copy holds only in-frame clones and misses some; the assay was immunoSEQ multiplex PCR. The data hold tens of thousands of clones, with 85% to 90% observed a single time. Germline assignment: CDR1 SGHNT and CDR2 YYREEE (reference sequence). The junction had 4 bases not matched to a gene; V was cut back by 0 bases and J by 3 bases. The CDR3 runs to 15 residues.

The chain is built from TRBV5-4 and TRBJ2-7; 9 bases match TRBD2. The sample comprised peripheral blood mononuclear cells (PBMCs). This sequence was found in a woman aged 18-29 years. CDR3 protein: CASSLGAGGSYEQYF. The CDR3 DNA is TGTGCCAGCAGCTTGGGTGCGGGAGGGAGCTACGAGCAGTACTTC.